The T cell receptor beta chain under discussion was sequenced for a study of cytomegalovirus exposure and HLA in healthy donors. The CDR3 runs to 13 residues. CDR1 is SNHLY, CDR2 FYNNEI, per germline. Trimming took off 3 bases at V and 7 bases at J, with 10 bases between the two ends. The study's findings and limits: Testing in vitro showed a few CMV-associated chains specific for CMV antigens.

Concerning this clone itself: Its cognate antigen is unknown.

Method: immunoSEQ multiplex PCR; TCRdb's copy keeps in-frame clones and lacks some. This table holds roughly 330,000 clones, about 90% found once. This sequence joins TRBV2 and TRBJ1-5; D uncertain. The sample comprised PBMCs. This clonotype was obtained from a young woman in good health and CMV-seropositive. CDR3 in amino acids: CASSDGRSQPQHF. The CDR3 nucleotides read TGTGCCAGCAGTGATGGTAGATCACAGCCCCAGCATTTT.